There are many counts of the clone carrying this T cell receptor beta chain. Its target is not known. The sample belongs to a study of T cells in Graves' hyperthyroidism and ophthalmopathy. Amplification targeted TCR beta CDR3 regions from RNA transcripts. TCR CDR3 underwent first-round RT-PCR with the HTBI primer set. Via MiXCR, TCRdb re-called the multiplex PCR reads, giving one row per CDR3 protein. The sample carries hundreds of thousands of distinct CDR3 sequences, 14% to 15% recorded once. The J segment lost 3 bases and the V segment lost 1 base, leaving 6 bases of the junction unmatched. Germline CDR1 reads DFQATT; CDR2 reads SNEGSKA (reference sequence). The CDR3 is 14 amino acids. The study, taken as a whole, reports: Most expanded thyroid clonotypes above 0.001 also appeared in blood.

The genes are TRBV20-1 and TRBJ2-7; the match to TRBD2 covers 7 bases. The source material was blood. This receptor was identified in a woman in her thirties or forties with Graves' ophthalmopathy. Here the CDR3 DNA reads TGCAGTGCTAGAGGTCTAGCGGACTTCTACGAGCAGTACTTC. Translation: CSARGLADFYEQYF.